These T cell receptor beta chains were read from a single sample in a study of response to subunit inactivated influenza vaccine. One entry per CDR3 protein results from TCRdb running MiXCR on the RT-PCR reads. Altogether 200,000 to 300,000 distinct CDR3 sequences are present, about 12% being singletons, with the ten largest covering over 6.5%. Sequencing used non-naive T cells sorted from PBMCs, obtained less than 15 days before vaccination. The receptors stem from a man aged 50-60 years who received an inactivated influenza vaccine. Both conserved end residues are trimmed from each CDR3.

J gene: TRBJ2-7; V gene: TRBV4-2; CDR3 protein: ASSRDLSRTGLPYEQY
J gene: TRBJ1-2; V gene: TRBV6-5; CDR3 protein: ASSHGQANYGYT
J gene: TRBJ2-7; V gene: TRBV29-1; CDR3 protein: SVEGLAGSYEQY
J gene: TRBJ2-2; V gene: TRBV7-2; CDR3 protein: ASSLGTVNTGELF
J gene: TRBJ1-5; V gene: TRBV20-1; CDR3 protein: SCSRWSNQPQH
J gene: TRBJ1-1; V gene: TRBV12-3/TRBV12-4; CDR3 protein: ASSLFRVQEAF
J gene: TRBJ2-7; V gene: TRBV4-2; CDR3 protein: ASSQDLQAADYEQY
J gene: TRBJ1-2; V gene: TRBV18; CDR3 protein: ASSQRPDYGYT
J gene: TRBJ2-7; V gene: TRBV27; CDR3 protein: ASSLAGAEIYEQY
J gene: TRBJ2-1; V gene: TRBV5-1; CDR3 protein: ASSLQLQSFYNEQF
J gene: TRBJ2-1; V gene: TRBV5-5; CDR3 protein: ASSLEPGQGYANNEQF
J gene: TRBJ1-1; V gene: TRBV20-1; CDR3 protein: SAKGPLNTEAF
J gene: TRBJ1-4; V gene: TRBV4-3; CDR3 protein: ASSQDPNVRGHEKLF
J gene: TRBJ2-5; V gene: TRBV20-1; CDR3 protein: SAEVPGAGETQY